Presented here are 20 T cell receptor beta chains from one specimen sequenced in a study of T cell responses to AZD1222 COVID-19 vaccine. Measured with immunoSEQ multiplex PCR; TCRdb has only the in-frame clones, and not every one. The sample includes about 85,000 clones, about 87% of them seen just once. This sample comprised peripheral blood, obtained on day 0 of AZD1222 vaccination. The source of these receptors is an adult in good health.

The chain uses TRBV19 and TRBJ2-3, with D uncertain. CDR1 is LNHDA, CDR2 SQIVND, per germline (reference sequence). The CDR3 is made up of 13 amino acids. V was pared by 6 bases and J by 2 bases, with 9 bases between. Written as DNA, the CDR3 is TGTGCCAGTAGGAACGGTAACACAGATACGCAGTATTTT. Translated, it gives CASRNGNTDTQYF.

The genes are TRBV10-3 and TRBJ2-7; TRBD2 matches 12 bases. The V gene's germline CDR1 is ENHRY and CDR2 SYGVKD. J was trimmed by 3 bases and V by 7 bases; bases with no gene match: 7. The CDR3 has 15 amino acids. In DNA, the CDR3 is TGTGCCATCACCCCACTAGCGGGAGGATTCTACGAGCAGTACTTC. Its protein is CAITPLAGGFYEQYF.

The V and J genes are TRBV3-1 (or the pseudogene TRBV3-2) and TRBJ2-5; TRBD2 matches at 8 bases. The J segment lost 2 bases and the V segment lost 4 bases, leaving 6 bases of the junction unmatched. The CDR3 is 15 residues long. Germline V CDR1 and CDR2: LGHDT, YNNKEL (reference sequence). The CDR3 DNA follows: TGTGCCAGCAGCCCCGGGACTAGTTCTCAAGAGACCCAGTACTTC. Translating it yields CASSPGTSSQETQYF.

The chain links TRBV7-9 to TRBJ1-2; D not resolved. This CDR3 contains 12 residues. The germline V and J ends were trimmed by 6 bases and 8 bases, with 13 bases remaining between them. CDR1 is SEHNR, CDR2 FQNEAQ, per germline (reference sequence). CDR3 nucleotide sequence: TGTGCCAGCAGTTCAGAATTTGGCGGCTACACCTTC. Amino acids: CASSSEFGGYTF.

This clone was recorded only once. The chain employs TRBV19 and TRBJ1-2; TRBD1 matches 8 bases. This CDR3 is built from 14 residues. Germline trimming cut 8 bases from V and 0 bases from J; bases unmatched to any gene: 5. In germline, CDR1 is LNHDA, CDR2 SQIVND (reference sequence). Here the CDR3 reads CASRQGRSNYGYTF. In DNA, the CDR3 is TGTGCCAGTCGACAGGGGAGGTCTAACTATGGCTACACCTTC.

V gene TRBV5-6 combines with J gene TRBJ1-2, with D perhaps TRBD1 (5 bases). The germline V and J ends were trimmed by 2 bases and 8 bases, with 13 bases remaining between them. Germline CDR1 reads SGHDT; CDR2 reads YYEEEE. This CDR3 is built from 13 residues. CDR3 residues: CASSFTAGKGYTF. For the CDR3, the DNA is TGTGCCAGCAGCTTCACAGCAGGGAAGGGCTACACCTTC. The full variable domain, its missing parts supplied by reference TRBV5-6 and TRBJ1-2, is DAGVTQSPTHLIKTRGQQVTLRCSPKSGHDTVSWYQQALGQGPQFIFQYYEEEERQRGNFPDRFSGHQFPNYSSELNVNALLLGDSALYLCASSFTAGKGYTFGSGTRLTVV.

The rearrangement joins TRBV11-3 to TRBJ2-6; a weak D match, TRBD1 (5 bases). This CDR3 spans 17 amino acids. V gave up 4 bases and J gave up 0 bases, with 13 bases separating them. Germline assignment: CDR1 SGHNT and CDR2 YENEEA. CDR3 sequence (DNA): TGTGCCAGCAGCTCAGGGCTGGGCCTCTCTGGGGCCAACGTCCTGACTTTC. This encodes CASSSGLGLSGANVLTF. Drawing the rest from reference TRBV11-3 and TRBJ2-6, the complete variable domain is EAGVVQSPRYKIIEKKQPVAFWCNPISGHNTLYWYLQNLGQGPELLIRYENEEAVDDSQLPKDRFSAERLKGVDSTLKIQPAELGDSAVYLCASSSGLGLSGANVLTFGAGSRLTVL.

The chain carries TRBV29-1 and TRBJ1-1; TRBD1 matches at 9 bases. Germline assignment: CDR1 SQVTM and CDR2 ANQGSEA. The J segment lost 6 bases and the V segment lost 2 bases, leaving 10 bases of the junction unmatched. There are 15 residues in the CDR3. The CDR3: CSVESSGQGRPEAFF. Here the CDR3 DNA reads TGCAGCGTTGAAAGTTCCGGACAGGGGCGTCCTGAAGCTTTCTTT.

The V and J genes are TRBV11-2 and TRBJ1-2, with D hard to call. Trimming took off 0 bases at V and 8 bases at J, with 19 bases between the two ends. The germline V gene has CDR1 SGHAT and CDR2 FQNNGV. The CDR3 consists of 16 residues. This CDR3 reads CASSLDWQVSLVGYTF. The CDR3 coding sequence is TGTGCCAGCAGCTTAGATTGGCAGGTCAGCCTGGTCGGCTACACCTTC.

The J gene is TRBJ2-7, the V gene TRBV18; 10 nucleotides agree with TRBD2. The CDR3 runs 17 residues. The J segment lost 6 bases and the V segment lost 3 bases, leaving 14 bases of the junction unmatched. Germline V gene sequence: CDR1 KGHSH, CDR2 LQKENI. CDR3 in amino acids: CASSPTGGVGLAREQYF. The CDR3 region has the DNA TGTGCCAGCTCACCCACAGGGGGAGTGGGACTAGCGCGCGAGCAGTACTTC.

The V call is TRBV7-8, the J call TRBJ2-2; no definite D call. Trimming took off 1 base at V and 0 bases at J, with 9 bases between the two ends. CDR1 is SGHVS and CDR2 is FQNEAQ in the germline V gene. This CDR3 is built from 16 residues. CDR3 bases: TGTGCCAGCAGCTTAGAAGCGCCCGCGAACACCGGGGAGCTGTTTTTT. Its translation is CASSLEAPANTGELFF.

The V call is TRBV6-5, the J call TRBJ2-7; D not certain. The CDR3 contains 11 residues. CDR1 and CDR2 from the germline V gene are MNHEY and SVGAGI. V gave up 5 bases and J gave up 4 bases, with 6 bases separating them. This CDR3 reads CASSHQYEQYF. CDR3 sequence (DNA): TGTGCCAGCAGTCACCAATACGAGCAGTACTTC.

About this clone: In the same sample, other DNA sequences code for this CDR3. V and J are TRBV20-1 and TRBJ2-7; 8 bases map to TRBD1. The CDR3 has 11 amino acids. Trimming at V came to 5 bases and at J to 5 bases, leaving 2 bases not matched to a gene. Germline values: CDR1 DFQATT, CDR2 SNEGSKA (reference sequence). As DNA, the CDR3 is TGCAGTGCTGGACAGGGTGACGAGCAGTACTTC. This translates into CSAGQGDEQYF.

The chain combines TRBV30 with TRBJ1-6; D not certain. The CDR3 is made up of 12 amino acids. Trimming removed 5 bases at V and 8 bases at J, with 10 bases between. Per the germline V gene, CDR1 is GTSNPN and CDR2 is SVGIG (reference sequence). CDR3 in DNA: TGTGCCTGGGCCCAGGACTATTCACCCCTCCACTTT. This translates into CAWAQDYSPLHF.

Only one count was recorded for this clone. The rearrangement uses TRBV29-1 and TRBJ1-2, with D tentatively TRBD1 (5 bases). The CDR3 totals 13 residues. CDR1 SQVTM and CDR2 ANQGSEA come from the germline V gene. Trimming pared 3 bases from V and 4 bases from J, leaving 12 bases between. CDR3 sequence reads: CSVDTGPSYGYTF. DNA for the CDR3: TGCAGCGTTGATACAGGCCCATCCTATGGCTACACCTTC. The whole variable domain, filled in from reference TRBV29-1 and TRBJ1-2, reads SAVISQKPSRDICQRGTSLTIQCQVDSQVTMMFWYRQQPGQSLTLIATANQGSEATYESGFVIDKFPISRPNLTFSTLTVSNMSPEDSSIYLCSVDTGPSYGYTFGSGTRLTVV.

The J gene is TRBJ1-1, the V gene TRBV19, with no clear D. Germline-derived CDR1 and CDR2 are LNHDA and SQIVND (reference sequence). The CDR3 runs 13 residues. Trimming shortened V by 3 bases and J by 0 bases, and 5 bases separated the two germline ends. The CDR3 DNA follows: TGTGCCAGTAGTATGAGGATGAACACTGAAGCTTTCTTT. Translating gives CASSMRMNTEAFF.

This clone was counted between two and nine times. V gene TRBV27 combines with J gene TRBJ2-7; D perhaps matches TRBD1 (7 bases). Looked up from germline, CDR1 is MNHEY and CDR2 is SMNVEV (reference sequence). This CDR3 comprises 16 residues. Deletions cut 5 bases from V and 5 bases from J, with 22 bases between. CDR3 in amino acids: CASSPGGGLARNEQYF. Written as DNA, the CDR3 is TGTGCCAGCAGTCCAGGGGGTGGGCTAGCGCGAAACGAGCAGTACTTC.

This clone was recorded once. The chain couples TRBV5-5 to TRBJ2-1; 10 nucleotides match TRBD2. Germline values: CDR1 SGHKS, CDR2 YYEKEE (reference sequence). CDR3 length: 16 amino acids. V lost 0 bases to trimming and J lost 4 bases; unmatched junction nucleotides: 4. The CDR3 nucleotides are TGTGCCAGCAGCTTGGGAGCGGGAGGGCTGTACAATGAGCAGTTCTTC. Its protein product is CASSLGAGGLYNEQFF.

The chain uses TRBV28 and TRBJ1-2, with 10 bases identical to TRBD1. Germline lookup yields CDR1 MDHEN and CDR2 SYDVKM. The CDR3 has 15 residues. Trimming removed 11 bases from V and 1 base from J; junction bases left unmatched: 10. The CDR3 loop reads CAVGTGVAVNYGYTF. In DNA, the CDR3 is TGTGCCGTGGGGACAGGGGTCGCCGTTAACTATGGCTACACCTTC.

This chain joins TRBV11-3 and TRBJ1-3; D remains ambiguous. The V gene's germline CDR1 is SGHNT and CDR2 YENEEA. The germline V and J ends were trimmed by 1 base and 2 bases, with 3 bases remaining between them. The CDR3 loop spans 13 amino acids. Here the CDR3 reads CASSLAPGNTIYF. The CDR3, as DNA: TGTGCCAGCAGCTTAGCTCCTGGAAACACCATATATTTT.